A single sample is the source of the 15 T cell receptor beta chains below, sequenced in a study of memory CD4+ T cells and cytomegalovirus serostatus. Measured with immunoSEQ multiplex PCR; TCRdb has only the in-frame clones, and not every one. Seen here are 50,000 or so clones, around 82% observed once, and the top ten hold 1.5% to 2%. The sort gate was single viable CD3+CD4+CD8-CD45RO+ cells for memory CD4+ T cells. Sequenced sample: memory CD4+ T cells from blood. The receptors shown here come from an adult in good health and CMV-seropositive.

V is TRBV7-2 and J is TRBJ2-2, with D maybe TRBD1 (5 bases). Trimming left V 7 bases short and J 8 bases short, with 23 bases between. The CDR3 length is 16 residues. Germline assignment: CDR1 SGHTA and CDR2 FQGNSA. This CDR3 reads CASTIQSTVFAGELFF. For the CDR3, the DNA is TGTGCCAGCACCATACAATCGACAGTCTTCGCTGGGGAGCTGTTTTTT.

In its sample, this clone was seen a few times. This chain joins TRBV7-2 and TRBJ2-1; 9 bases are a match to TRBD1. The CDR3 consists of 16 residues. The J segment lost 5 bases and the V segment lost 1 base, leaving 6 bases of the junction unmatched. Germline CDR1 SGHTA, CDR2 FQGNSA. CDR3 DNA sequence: TGTGCCAGCAGCTTAGTTCCGGGACAGGGAAACAATGAGCAGTTCTTC. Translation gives CASSLVPGQGNNEQFF.

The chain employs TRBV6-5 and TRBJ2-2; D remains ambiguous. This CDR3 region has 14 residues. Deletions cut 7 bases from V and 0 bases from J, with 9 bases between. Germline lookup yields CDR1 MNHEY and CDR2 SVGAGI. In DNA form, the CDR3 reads TGTGCCAGCACGAGCACGACGAACACCGGGGAGCTGTTTTTT. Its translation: CASTSTTNTGELFF.

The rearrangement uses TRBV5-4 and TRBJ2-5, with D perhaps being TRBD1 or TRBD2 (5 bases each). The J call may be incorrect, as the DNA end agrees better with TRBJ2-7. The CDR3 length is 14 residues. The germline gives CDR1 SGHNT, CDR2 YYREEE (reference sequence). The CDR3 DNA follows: TGTGCCAGCAGCTCGGCAAAAGGGACGCTCGAGCAGTACTTC. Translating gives CASSSAKGTLEQYF.

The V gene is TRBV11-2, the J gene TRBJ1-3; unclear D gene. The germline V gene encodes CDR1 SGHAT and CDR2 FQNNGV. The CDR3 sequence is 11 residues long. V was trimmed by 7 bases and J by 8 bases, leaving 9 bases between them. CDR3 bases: TGTGCCAGCATCAGATGGGACACCATATATTTT. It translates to CASIRWDTIYF.

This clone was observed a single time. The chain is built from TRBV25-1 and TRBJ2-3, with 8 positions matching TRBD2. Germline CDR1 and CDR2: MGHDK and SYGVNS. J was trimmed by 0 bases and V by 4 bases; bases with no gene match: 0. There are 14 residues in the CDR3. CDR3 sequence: CASSASGSTDTQYF. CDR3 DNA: TGTGCCAGCAGTGCTAGCGGGAGCACAGATACGCAGTATTTT.

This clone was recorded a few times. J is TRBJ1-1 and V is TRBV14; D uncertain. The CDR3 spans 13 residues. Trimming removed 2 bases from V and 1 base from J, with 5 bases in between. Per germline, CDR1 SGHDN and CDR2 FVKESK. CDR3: CASSQTRNTEAFF. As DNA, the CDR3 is TGTGCCAGCAGCCAAACGAGGAACACTGAAGCTTTCTTT.

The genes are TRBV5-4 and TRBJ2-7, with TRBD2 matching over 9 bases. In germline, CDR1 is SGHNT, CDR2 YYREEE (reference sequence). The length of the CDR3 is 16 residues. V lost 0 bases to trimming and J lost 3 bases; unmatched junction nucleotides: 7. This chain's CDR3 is CASSLVTASGNYEQYF. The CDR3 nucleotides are TGTGCCAGCAGCTTGGTAACGGCTAGCGGGAACTACGAGCAGTACTTC.

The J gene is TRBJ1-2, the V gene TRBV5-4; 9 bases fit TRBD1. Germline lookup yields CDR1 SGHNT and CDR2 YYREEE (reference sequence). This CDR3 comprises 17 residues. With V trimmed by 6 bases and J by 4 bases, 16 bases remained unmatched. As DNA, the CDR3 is TGTGCCAGCACCGCTACCCCTGACAGGGGGAGTTTCTATGGCTACACCTTC. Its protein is CASTATPDRGSFYGYTF.

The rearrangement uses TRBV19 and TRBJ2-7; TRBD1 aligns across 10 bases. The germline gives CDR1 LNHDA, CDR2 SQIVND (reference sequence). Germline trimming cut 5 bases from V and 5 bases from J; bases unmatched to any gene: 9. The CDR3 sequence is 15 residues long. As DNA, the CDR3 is TGTGCCAGTAGTCCGCGGACAGGGGGGACTAACGAGCAGTACTTC. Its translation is CASSPRTGGTNEQYF.

The CDR3 here is CASSVGDPGTGELFF. CDR3 sequence (DNA): TGTGCCAGCAGTGTGGGGGACCCTGGAACCGGGGAGCTGTTTTTT. The rearrangement links TRBV2 to TRBJ2-2, with D possibly being TRBD1 or TRBD2 (5 bases each). Germline CDR1 is SNHLY and CDR2 is FYNNEI. There are 15 residues in the CDR3. The V end was cut by 4 bases, the J end by 5 bases, with 14 bases between. Full variable domain (remainder filled in from reference TRBV2 and TRBJ2-2): EPEVTQTPSHQVTQMGQEVILRCVPISNHLYFYWYRQILGQKVEFLVSFYNNEISEKSEIFDDQFSVERPDGSNFTLKIRSTKLEDSAMYFCASSVGDPGTGELFFGEGSRLTVL.

The CDR3 DNA reads as TGTGCCAGCAGCTTGGGAGGCTCCGGAAACACCATATATTTT. Its translation is CASSLGGSGNTIYF. V is TRBV11-2 and J is TRBJ1-3; no clear D. Germline loops: CDR1 SGHAT, CDR2 FQNNGV. The CDR3 totals 14 residues. V gave up 3 bases and J gave up 4 bases, with 10 bases separating them.

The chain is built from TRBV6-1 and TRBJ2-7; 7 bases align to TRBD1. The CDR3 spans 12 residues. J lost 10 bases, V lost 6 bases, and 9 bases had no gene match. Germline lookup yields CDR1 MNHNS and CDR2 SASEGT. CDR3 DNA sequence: TGTGCCAGCAGGACGGGACAGCGGATTCAGTACTTC. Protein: CASRTGQRIQYF.

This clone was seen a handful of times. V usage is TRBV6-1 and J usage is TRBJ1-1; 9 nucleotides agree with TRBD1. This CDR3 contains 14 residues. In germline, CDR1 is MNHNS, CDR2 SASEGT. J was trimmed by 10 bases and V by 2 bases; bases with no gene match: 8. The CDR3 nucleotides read TGTGCCAGCAGTGAAAGGGACAGGGCTCAAGGAGCTTTCTTT. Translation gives CASSERDRAQGAFF.

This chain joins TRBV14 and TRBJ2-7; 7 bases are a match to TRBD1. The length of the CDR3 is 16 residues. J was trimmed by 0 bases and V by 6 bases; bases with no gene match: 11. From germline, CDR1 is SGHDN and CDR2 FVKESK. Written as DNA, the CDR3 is TGTGCCAGCAGGGAAACAGGGGACCCCAGCTCCTACGAGCAGTACTTC. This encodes CASRETGDPSSYEQYF.